This paragraph reports one TCR beta chain. These data are taken from a study of PD-L1 blockade in urothelial cancer. The CDR3 totals 16 residues. J was trimmed by 9 bases and V by 1 base; bases with no gene match: 9. Germline CDR1 SGHTA, CDR2 FQGNSA. Profiling relied on immunoSEQ multiplex PCR, and the TCRdb table lists in-frame clones only, not all of them. The sample has roughly 21,000 clones, roughly 90% seen once. The study enrolled patients with locally advanced or metastatic urothelial carcinoma. The specimen comprised PBMCs, sampled around atezolizumab (anti-PD-L1) treatment. The chain employs TRBV7-2 and TRBJ1-5; TRBD1 agrees at 10 bases. This receptor was identified in a woman between 55 and 75 years old with urothelial cancer. The CDR3 coding sequence is TGTGCCAGCAGCTTAGAGGGACAGGGGCTACAGGGGCCCCAGCATTTT. Translated, it gives CASSLEGQGLQGPQHF.